This T cell receptor beta chain was captured in a study of blood T cell repertoires in COVID-19. Sequencing was performed with immunoSEQ multiplex PCR; in TCRdb, only in-frame clones are kept and a portion is missing. The sample lists about 56,000 clones; approximately 89% were seen once. V lost 6 bases, J lost 3 bases, and 24 bases lay in between. The germline V gene encodes CDR1 MNHEY and CDR2 SVGEGT. This CDR3 spans 17 amino acids. The source is a woman in her sixties with COVID-19, enrolled during active disease. Sequencing was done on a sample of peripheral blood. The chain has TRBV6-2 or TRBV6-3 and TRBJ2-7, with a weak D call TRBD2 (7 bases). The CDR3 sequence is CASSYPRGGGPNYEQYF. Written as DNA, the CDR3 is TGTGCCAGCAGCTATCCCAGGGGCGGGGGACCTAACTACGAGCAGTACTTC.